A single sample is the source of the 7 T cell receptor beta chains below, sequenced in a study of T cells in Graves' hyperthyroidism and ophthalmopathy. RNA transcripts gave rise to amplified TCR beta CDR3 regions. HTBI primers were used for first-round RT-PCR of the TCR CDR3. TCRdb analysed the multiplex PCR reads with MiXCR anew, one entry per CDR3 protein. The profile shows hundreds of thousands of distinct CDR3 sequences, about a sixth of them singletons. Sequencing was done on a sample of blood. The source of these receptors is a woman aged 18-30 years with Graves' hyperthyroidism that later progressed to Graves' ophthalmopathy.

This clonotype appeared many times. V and J are TRBV2 and TRBJ2-3; TRBD2 matches 8 bases. V was pared by 4 bases and J by 0 bases, with 6 bases of the junction left unmatched. The CDR3 length is 16 residues. CDR1 and CDR2 from the germline V gene are SNHLY and FYNNEI. CDR3 nucleotides: TGTGCCAGCAGTGTTGGCGGGAGGCTGAGCACAGATACGCAGTATTTT. It encodes CASSVGGRLSTDTQYF.

This clonotype was recorded at least ten times. The chain couples TRBV3-1 to TRBJ2-5; possibly TRBD1 or TRBD2 for D (5 bases each). Trimming cost V 3 bases and J 2 bases, with 19 bases left between them. CDR1 and CDR2 from the germline V gene are LGHDT and YNNKEL (reference sequence). The CDR3 is 17 residues long. CDR3 sequence (DNA): TGTGCCAGCAGCCACTCATGGGACGTACCGCCTCAAGAGACCCAGTACTTC. It specifies CASSHSWDVPPQETQYF.

With respect to this clonotype: One base away lies a much larger clone, so this may be a sequencing read error. The genes are TRBV2 and TRBJ1-2; TRBD1 matches 7 bases. The CDR3 spans 17 residues. Germline CDR1 and CDR2: SNHLY and FYNNEI. J lost 8 bases, V lost 3 bases, and 18 bases had no gene match. The CDR3 spells CASSEGLGQLVGGGYTF. CDR3 in DNA: TGTGCCAGCAGTGAGGGTTTGGGACAGTTAGTAGGAGGGGGCTACACCTTC. The full variable domain, in which reference TRBV2 and TRBJ1-2 provide the parts outside the CDR3, is EPEVTQTPSHQVTQMGQEVILRCVPISNHLYFYWYRQILGQKVEFLVSFYNNEISEKSEIFDDQFSVERPDGSNFTLKIRSTKLEDSAMYFCASSEGLGQLVGGGYTFGSGTRLTVV.

This chain joins TRBV10-3 and TRBJ2-2; no clear D. This CDR3 spans 12 amino acids. V gave up 6 bases and J gave up 1 base, with 3 bases separating them. CDR1 and CDR2 from the germline V gene are ENHRY and SYGVKD. In nucleotides, the CDR3 is TGTGCCATCAGGAAGAACACCGGGGAGCTGTTTTTT. This sequence encodes CAIRKNTGELFF.

This clonotype was counted ten times or more. The chain combines TRBV28 with TRBJ2-7; 9 bases agree with TRBD1. J was trimmed by 1 base and V by 7 bases; bases with no gene match: 8. Germline CDR1 reads MDHEN; CDR2 reads SYDVKM. CDR3 length equals 15 residues. CDR3 sequence: CASKLGQGGSYEQYF. CDR3 nucleotides: TGTGCCAGCAAACTGGGACAGGGCGGGTCCTACGAGCAGTACTTC.

The sample holds many counts of this clonotype. The V and J genes are TRBV12-3 or TRBV12-4 and TRBJ2-1, with 11 bases lining up with TRBD2. This CDR3 is built from 17 residues. Unmatched junction bases numbered 10, after V lost 2 bases and J lost 7 bases. CDR3 sequence: CASSLKSIAGGVNEQFF. The CDR3, as DNA: TGTGCCAGCAGTTTAAAGTCAATAGCGGGAGGGGTAAATGAGCAGTTCTTC.

This clonotype was seen repeatedly, ten times or more. The chain carries TRBV6-4 and TRBJ1-1; no clear D. Germline CDR1 and CDR2: MRHNA and SNTAGT. Trimming stripped 1 base from V and 6 bases from J, with 21 bases between. The CDR3 has 17 residues. The CDR3 spells CASSDFTSICGRAEAFF. Here the CDR3 DNA reads TGTGCCAGCAGTGACTTTACCTCAATATGTGGGAGAGCTGAAGCTTTCTTT.